One TCR beta chain is described in this entry. Antigen: not known. The PCR used 60 Vbeta and 13 Jbeta primers. Clones were sequenced by immunoSEQ multiplex PCR, and TCRdb holds only the in-frame ones, with some missing. The table for this sample gives about 140,000 clones. This record comes from a study of cytomegalovirus exposure and HLA in healthy donors. Study outcomes and limitations: Reportedly, cytomegalovirus status was diagnosed with high sensitivity and specificity. In vitro confirmation showed a few CMV-associated chains to be CMV antigen specific.

The TCR sequence derives from a woman under 30 in good health and CMV-seronegative. The sample consisted of PBMCs.

CDR3: CASSDLGGTGNEQFF. CDR3 in DNA: TGTGCCAGCAGTGATCTGGGCGGGACGGGAAATGAGCAGTTCTTC. The chain combines TRBV6-4 with TRBJ2-1, with a possible D match to TRBD2 (6 bases). Germline V gives CDR1 MRHNA, CDR2 SNTAGT. V gave up 3 bases and J gave up 7 bases, with 16 bases separating them. The CDR3 sequence is 15 residues long.